The rows below give T cell receptor beta chains drawn from one sample of a study of Tregs in tolerant kidney transplant recipients. The table came from immunoSEQ multiplex PCR; TCRdb's copy has only in-frame clones and leaves some out. The sample lists roughly 8,300 clones; about 35% were seen once. Antigen specificity for these receptors is unknown. The sample here was CD8+ T cells from blood cultured with allogeneic cells, taken before the transplant. Every receptor here comes from a human patient who received a combined kidney and bone marrow transplant. CDR3s include the opening cysteine and the closing phenylalanine or tryptophan. Each record gives: J gene, D gene, clone size, V gene, CDR3 protein, CDR3 DNA. The D gene is left open where the match is weak. Clone size is stated in some rows and not others, as once, few, many or a class when expanded.

>TRBJ2-7|NA|few|TRBV6-6
CASSYGPPSDEQYF
TGTGCCAGCAGTTACGGACCACCTAGCGACGAGCAGTACTTC
>TRBJ2-7|TRBD2|few|TRBV27
CASSLVLAGGPYEQYF
TGTGCCAGCAGTTTGGTACTAGCGGGAGGCCCATACGAGCAGTACTTC
>TRBJ1-5|NA|once|TRBV7-2
CASSLVFPQQPQHF
TGTGCCAGCAGCTTAGTGTTCCCCCAACAGCCCCAGCATTTT
>TRBJ2-5|NA|NA|TRBV21-1
CASSKGEGAVETQYF
TGTGCCAGCAGCAAAGGGGAGGGAGCTGTAGAGACCCAGTACTTC
>TRBJ1-1|NA|NA|TRBV4-1
CASSQVGFSGTEAFF
TGCGCCAGCAGCCAAGTTGGATTTTCAGGAACTGAAGCTTTCTTT
>TRBJ2-1|NA|once|TRBV27
CASSLNYNEQFF
TGTGCCAGCAGCCTAAATTACAATGAGCAGTTCTTC
>TRBJ2-7|NA|medium-sized|TRBV21-1
CASSPPEGIPSYEQYF
TGTGCCAGCAGCCCCCCTGAGGGTATCCCCTCCTACGAGCAGTACTTC
>TRBJ1-6|NA|once|TRBV7-3
CASSLSFPLGLVYNSPLHF
TGTGCCAGCAGCTTATCTTTTCCCCTGGGACTGGTCTATAATTCCCCCCTCCACTTT
>TRBJ1-6|NA|once|TRBV30
CASTDRGSYNSPLHF
TGTGCCAGCACCGACAGAGGCTCCTATAATTCACCCCTCCACTTT
>TRBJ2-1|TRBD2|NA|TRBV6-5
CASSSGGAHNEQFF
TGTGCCAGCAGTAGCGGGGGGGCTCACAATGAGCAGTTCTTC
>TRBJ2-1|NA|once|TRBV6-6
CASSSPTGSSYNEQFF
TGTGCCAGCAGTTCTCCTACAGGGAGCTCCTACAATGAGCAGTTCTTC
>TRBJ1-5|TRBD1|NA|TRBV27
CASSPGTGGQPQHF
TGTGCCAGCAGCCCAGGGACAGGGGGGCAGCCCCAGCATTTT
>TRBJ2-5|NA|NA|TRBV30
CAWGISGGAGETQYF
TGTGCCTGGGGGATTAGCGGAGGGGCGGGAGAGACCCAGTACTTC
>TRBJ2-7|NA|NA|TRBV9
CASSVGFGGGPVGEQYF
TGTGCCAGCAGCGTAGGATTTGGCGGGGGCCCCGTGGGAGAGCAGTACTTC
>TRBJ2-3|TRBD1|once|TRBV7-3
CASSTGTANTDTQYF
TGTGCCAGCAGCACCGGGACAGCGAACACAGATACGCAGTATTTT
>TRBJ1-2|NA|medium-sized|TRBV28
CASSLRGGSGYTF
TGTGCCAGCAGTTTACGGGGGGGCTCCGGCTACACCTTC
>TRBJ2-4|TRBD1|few|TRBV13
CASSPQGTALAKNIQYF
TGTGCCAGCAGCCCCCAAGGGACAGCCCTAGCCAAAAACATTCAGTACTTC
>TRBJ2-3|TRBD2|NA|TRBV30
CAWTLAGGRTDTQYF
TGTGCCTGGACTCTAGCGGGAGGGCGCACAGATACGCAGTATTTT
>TRBJ2-7|NA|few|TRBV4-3
CASSQNSGPYEQYF
TGCGCCAGCAGCCAAAACAGCGGCCCCTACGAGCAGTACTTC
>TRBJ2-5|NA|NA|TRBV10-3
CAIGPGQQETQYF
TGTGCCATCGGTCCAGGGCAACAAGAGACCCAGTACTTC
>TRBJ1-2|TRBD1|few|TRBV11-2
CASSATGGTGYTF
TGTGCCAGCAGCGCGACAGGGGGAACTGGCTACACCTTC
>TRBJ2-5|TRBD1|few|TRBV7-9
CASRSTGQETQYF
TGTGCCAGCAGGTCGACAGGGCAAGAGACCCAGTACTTC
>TRBJ2-7|TRBD1|NA|TRBV18
CASSPPVDRGLSYEQYF
TGTGCCAGCTCACCACCGGTGGACAGGGGGCTCTCCTACGAGCAGTACTTC
>TRBJ2-2|TRBD2|NA|TRBV27
CASSLVLAGGTGELFF
TGTGCCAGCAGTTTAGTCCTAGCGGGGGGCACCGGGGAGCTGTTTTTT
>TRBJ2-1|TRBD1|NA|TRBV5-1
CASSNGQGARNEQFF
TGCGCCAGCAGTAACGGACAGGGGGCGCGGAATGAGCAGTTCTTC
>TRBJ2-7|TRBD2|few|TRBV7-1
CASSLGWASGGDEQYF
TGTGCCAGCAGCTTAGGGTGGGCTAGCGGGGGCGACGAGCAGTACTTC
>TRBJ2-3|NA|NA|TRBV5-1
CASSDPGSPFTDTQYF
TGCGCCAGCAGCGACCCGGGATCCCCTTTCACAGATACGCAGTATTTT
>TRBJ2-1|TRBD2|medium-sized|TRBV27
CASSLLAGGVRDEQFF
TGTGCCAGCAGTTTACTAGCGGGAGGGGTTAGAGATGAGCAGTTCTTC
>TRBJ2-1|NA|NA|TRBV11-3
CASSSGGLSYNEQFF
TGTGCCAGCAGCTCCGGGGGGCTGTCCTACAATGAGCAGTTCTTC
>TRBJ2-7|TRBD2|NA|TRBV11-3
CASSLAGAYEQYF
TGTGCCAGCTCCTTAGCGGGGGCCTACGAGCAGTACTTC
>TRBJ1-3|TRBD1|few|TRBV7-9
CASSLGTGGEGNTIYF
TGTGCCAGCAGCTTGGGTACAGGGGGCGAAGGAAACACCATATATTTT
>TRBJ2-6|NA|NA|TRBV7-3
CASSLNQISGANVLTF
TGTGCCAGCAGCTTAAATCAGATCTCTGGGGCCAACGTCCTGACTTTC
>TRBJ2-1|TRBD1|medium-sized|TRBV19
CASSRQGFSYNEQFF
TGTGCCAGTAGCCGACAGGGGTTCTCCTACAATGAGCAGTTCTTC
>TRBJ2-7|NA|NA|TRBV29-1
CSAKVGIYEQYF
TGCAGCGCTAAGGTCGGGATCTACGAGCAGTACTTC
>TRBJ2-7|TRBD2|medium-sized|TRBV7-2
CASSSTSGRIGFYEQYF
TGTGCCAGCAGCTCGACTAGCGGGAGGATTGGGTTCTACGAGCAGTACTTC
>TRBJ1-1|TRBD1|few|TRBV6-5
CASSLGMSGGTEAFF
TGTGCCAGCAGTTTGGGTATGTCAGGGGGCACTGAAGCTTTCTTT
>TRBJ1-5|TRBD1|NA|TRBV15
CATSRDRGLNQPQHF
TGTGCCACCAGCAGGGACAGGGGCCTCAATCAGCCCCAGCATTTT
>TRBJ2-3|NA|few|TRBV27
CASSSPRVYSSTDTQYF
TGTGCCAGCAGTAGCCCCCGGGTCTACTCGAGCACAGATACGCAGTATTTT
>TRBJ2-2|NA|NA|TRBV7-6
CASSPLTAQRTGELFF
TGTGCCAGCAGCCCATTGACAGCGCAGAGGACCGGGGAGCTGTTTTTT
>TRBJ2-5|TRBD2|few|TRBV5-4
CASSLGTSVSQETQYF
TGTGCCAGCAGCTTGGGTACTAGCGTTAGCCAAGAGACCCAGTACTTC
>TRBJ1-2|NA|few|TRBV15
CATSRDGGIGSDYGYTF
TGTGCCACCAGCAGAGATGGGGGGATTGGGAGCGACTATGGCTACACCTTC
>TRBJ2-7|NA|NA|TRBV5-7
CASSLDRTYEQYF
TGTGCCAGCAGCTTGGACAGGACCTACGAGCAGTACTTC